Sequencing of this TCR beta chain was carried out in a study of shared clonotypes between healthy human individuals. Overall study context: Donor ages ranged 18 to 49 years: a couple of women, a few men. Each donor contributed plates that comprised three CD4 naive, three CD4 memory, two CD8 naive and one CD8 memory.

The CDR3 length is 14 residues. The germline CDR1 and CDR2 sequences are MNHEY and SVGAGI. Between the trimmed V and J ends, which lost 2 bases and 3 bases, there was a span of 11 bases. Sequenced by immunoSEQ multiplex PCR; TCRdb stores in-frame clones only, minus some. The sample includes under 2,000,000 clones, about 95% seen only once; the top ten take around 1.2%. Whole-study results and caveats: Shared across a handful of donors were around 5% of the naive CD4 clonotypes.

In regard to this clone: The target antigen is unknown.

Only CD45RO-negative cells positively selected for CCR7 counted as naive CD8 cells, so terminally differentiated effector memory CD45RA+ cells were excluded. This chain links TRBV6-5 with TRBJ2-7, with D maybe TRBD2 (7 bases). Source material: naive CD8+ T cells sorted from blood. The TCR comes from a man aged 18 to 35 in good health. The CDR3 here is CASSYRGANYEQYF. As DNA, the CDR3 is TGTGCCAGCAGTTACCGGGGGGCTAACTACGAGCAGTACTTC.